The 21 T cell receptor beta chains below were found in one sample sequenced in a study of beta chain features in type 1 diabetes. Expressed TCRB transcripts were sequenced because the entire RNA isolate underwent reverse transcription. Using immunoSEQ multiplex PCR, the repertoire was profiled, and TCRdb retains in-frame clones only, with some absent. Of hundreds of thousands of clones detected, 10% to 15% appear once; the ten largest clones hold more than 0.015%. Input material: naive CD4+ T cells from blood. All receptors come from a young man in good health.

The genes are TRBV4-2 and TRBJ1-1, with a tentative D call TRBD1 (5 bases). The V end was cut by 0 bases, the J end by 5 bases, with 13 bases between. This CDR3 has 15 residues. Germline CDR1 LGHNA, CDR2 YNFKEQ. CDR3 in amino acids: CASSQDNQGQTEAFF. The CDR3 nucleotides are TGTGCCAGCAGCCAAGATAATCAGGGTCAGACTGAAGCTTTCTTT.

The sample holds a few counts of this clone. The CDR3 protein is CASSLAGTGVRDTQYF. Written as DNA, the CDR3 is TGTGCCAGCAGCTTAGCCGGGACAGGGGTAAGGGATACGCAGTATTTT. The chain employs TRBV7-2 and TRBJ2-3; 10 bases align to TRBD1. CDR1 SGHTA and CDR2 FQGNSA come from the germline V gene. Trimming took 0 bases from V and 6 from J; bases not matched to a gene: 6. This CDR3 comprises 16 residues. The variable domain in full, completed from reference TRBV7-2 and TRBJ2-3, reads GAGVSQSPSNKVTEKGKDVELRCDPISGHTALYWYRQSLGQGLEFLIYFQGNSAPDKSGLPSDRFSAERTGGSVSTLTIQRTQQEDSAVYLCASSLAGTGVRDTQYFGPGTRLTVL.

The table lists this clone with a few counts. Here the CDR3 DNA reads TGCGCCAGCAGCCAAAGGGCAGGGGGTTCCTACGAGCAGTACTTC. Its protein is CASSQRAGGSYEQYF. J is TRBJ2-7 and V is TRBV4-1, with 7 bases lining up with TRBD1. The CDR3 has 15 amino acids. J was trimmed by 1 base and V by 2 bases; bases with no gene match: 5. The germline gives CDR1 MGHRA, CDR2 YSYEKL.

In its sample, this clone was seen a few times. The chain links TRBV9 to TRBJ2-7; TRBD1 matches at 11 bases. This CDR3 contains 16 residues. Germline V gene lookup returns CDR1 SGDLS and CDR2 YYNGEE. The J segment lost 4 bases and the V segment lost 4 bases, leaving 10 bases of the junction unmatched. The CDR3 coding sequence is TGTGCCAGCAGCACCTCCGGGACAGGGGGACTATACGAGCAGTACTTC. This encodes CASSTSGTGGLYEQYF. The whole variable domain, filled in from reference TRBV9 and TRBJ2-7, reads DSGVTQTPKHLITATGQRVTLRCSPRSGDLSVYWYQQSLDQGLQFLIQYYNGEERAKGNILERFSAQQFPDLHSELNLSSLELGDSALYFCASSTSGTGGLYEQYFGPGTRLTVT.

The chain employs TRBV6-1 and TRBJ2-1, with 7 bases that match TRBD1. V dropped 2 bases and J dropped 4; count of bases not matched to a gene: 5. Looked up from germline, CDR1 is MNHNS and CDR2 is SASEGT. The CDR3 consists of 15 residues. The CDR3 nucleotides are TGTGCCAGCAGTGAACCGGGACAGCTTTACAATGAGCAGTTCTTC. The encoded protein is CASSEPGQLYNEQFF.

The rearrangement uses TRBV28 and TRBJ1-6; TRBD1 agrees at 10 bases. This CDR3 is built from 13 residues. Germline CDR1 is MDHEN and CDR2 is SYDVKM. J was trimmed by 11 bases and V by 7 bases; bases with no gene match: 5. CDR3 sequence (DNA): TGTGCCAGCACCGGGACAGGGGCTACACCCCTCCACTTT. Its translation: CASTGTGATPLHF.

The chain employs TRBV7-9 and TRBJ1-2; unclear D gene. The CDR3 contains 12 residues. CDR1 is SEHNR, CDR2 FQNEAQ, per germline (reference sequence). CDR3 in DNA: TGTCTGGAGGAGGAAGTAAACTATGGCTACACCTTC. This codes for CLEEEVNYGYTF.

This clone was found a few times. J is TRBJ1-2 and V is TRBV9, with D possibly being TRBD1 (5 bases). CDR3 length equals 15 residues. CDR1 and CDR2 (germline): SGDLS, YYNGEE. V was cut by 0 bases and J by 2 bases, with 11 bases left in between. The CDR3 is CASSVEAQGNYGYTF. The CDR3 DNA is TGTGCCAGCAGCGTAGAAGCGCAGGGAAACTATGGCTACACCTTC.

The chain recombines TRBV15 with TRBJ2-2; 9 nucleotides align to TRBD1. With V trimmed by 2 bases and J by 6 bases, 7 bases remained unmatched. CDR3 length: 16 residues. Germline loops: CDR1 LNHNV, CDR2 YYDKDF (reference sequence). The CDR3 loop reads CATSRKGQGSAGELFF. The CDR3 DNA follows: TGTGCCACCAGCAGAAAGGGACAGGGCTCGGCCGGGGAGCTGTTTTTT.

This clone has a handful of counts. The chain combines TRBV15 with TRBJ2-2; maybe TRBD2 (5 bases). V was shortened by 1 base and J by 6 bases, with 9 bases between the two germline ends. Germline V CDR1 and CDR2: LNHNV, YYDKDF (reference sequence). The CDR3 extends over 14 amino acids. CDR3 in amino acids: CATSRAPGAGELFF. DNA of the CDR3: TGTGCCACCAGCAGAGCACCCGGGGCCGGGGAGCTGTTTTTT.

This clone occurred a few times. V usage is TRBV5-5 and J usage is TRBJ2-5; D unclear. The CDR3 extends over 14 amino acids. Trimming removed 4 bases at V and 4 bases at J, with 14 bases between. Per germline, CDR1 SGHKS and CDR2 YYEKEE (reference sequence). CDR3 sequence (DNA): TGTGCCAGCAGCCAGACTTGGGTGGTAGAGACCCAGTACTTC. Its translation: CASSQTWVVETQYF.

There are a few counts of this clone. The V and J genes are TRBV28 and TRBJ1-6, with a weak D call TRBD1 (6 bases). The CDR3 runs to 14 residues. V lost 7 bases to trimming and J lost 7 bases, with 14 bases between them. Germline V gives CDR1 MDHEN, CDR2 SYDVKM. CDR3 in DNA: TGTGCCAGCAACGGGTGGACAGAAAATTCACCCCTCCACTTT. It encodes CASNGWTENSPLHF.

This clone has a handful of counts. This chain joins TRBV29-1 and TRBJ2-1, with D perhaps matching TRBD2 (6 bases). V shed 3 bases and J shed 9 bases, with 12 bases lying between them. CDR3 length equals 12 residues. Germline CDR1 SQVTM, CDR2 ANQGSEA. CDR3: CSVEAGIGEQFF. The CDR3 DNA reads TGCAGCGTTGAGGCGGGAATCGGTGAGCAGTTCTTC.

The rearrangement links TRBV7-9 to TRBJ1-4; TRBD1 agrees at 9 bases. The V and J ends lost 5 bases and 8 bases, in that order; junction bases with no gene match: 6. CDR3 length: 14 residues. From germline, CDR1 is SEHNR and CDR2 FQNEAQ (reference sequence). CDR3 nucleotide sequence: TGTGCCAGCAGCCCGACAGGGGGTCGGGAAAAACTGTTTTTT. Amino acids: CASSPTGGREKLFF. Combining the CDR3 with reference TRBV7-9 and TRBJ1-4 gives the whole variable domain DTGVSQNPRHKITKRGQNVTFRCDPISEHNRLYWYRQTLGQGPEFLTYFQNEAQLEKSRLLSDRFSAERPKGSFSTLEIQRTEQGDSAMYLCASSPTGGREKLFFGSGTQLSVL.

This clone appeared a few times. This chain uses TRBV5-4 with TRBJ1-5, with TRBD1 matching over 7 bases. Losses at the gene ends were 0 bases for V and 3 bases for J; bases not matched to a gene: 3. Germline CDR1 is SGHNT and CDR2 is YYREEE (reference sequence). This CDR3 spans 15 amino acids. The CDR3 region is CASSLGTGDNQPQHF. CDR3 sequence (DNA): TGTGCCAGCAGCTTGGGGACAGGCGACAATCAGCCCCAGCATTTT.

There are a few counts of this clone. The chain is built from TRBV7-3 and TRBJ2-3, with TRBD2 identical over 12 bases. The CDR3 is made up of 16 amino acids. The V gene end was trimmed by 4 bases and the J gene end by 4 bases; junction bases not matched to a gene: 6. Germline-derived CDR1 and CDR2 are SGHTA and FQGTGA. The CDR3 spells CASSSRLAGVADTQYF. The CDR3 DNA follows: TGTGCCAGCAGCTCCAGACTAGCGGGAGTGGCAGATACGCAGTATTTT. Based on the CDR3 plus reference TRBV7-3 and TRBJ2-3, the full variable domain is GAGVSQTPSNKVTEKGKYVELRCDPISGHTALYWYRQSLGQGPEFLIYFQGTGAADDSGLPNDRFFAVRPEGSVSTLKIQRTERGDSAVYLCASSSRLAGVADTQYFGPGTRLTVL.

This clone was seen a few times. The CDR3 loop is CASSWDRGGDTQYF. CDR3 nucleotides: TGTGCCAGCAGCTGGGACAGGGGCGGAGATACGCAGTATTTT. The rearrangement joins TRBV5-4 to TRBJ2-3, with 10 bases matching TRBD1. This CDR3 region has 14 residues. V lost 3 bases and J lost 5; bases outside the gene matches: 3. Germline-derived CDR1 and CDR2 are SGHNT and YYREEE (reference sequence).

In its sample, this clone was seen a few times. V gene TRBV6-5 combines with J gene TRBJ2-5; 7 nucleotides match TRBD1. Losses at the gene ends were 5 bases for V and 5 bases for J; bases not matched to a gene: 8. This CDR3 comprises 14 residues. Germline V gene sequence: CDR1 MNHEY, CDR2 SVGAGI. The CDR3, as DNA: TGTGCCAGCAGTGGACAGGTCGGGGTCGAGACCCAGTACTTC. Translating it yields CASSGQVGVETQYF.

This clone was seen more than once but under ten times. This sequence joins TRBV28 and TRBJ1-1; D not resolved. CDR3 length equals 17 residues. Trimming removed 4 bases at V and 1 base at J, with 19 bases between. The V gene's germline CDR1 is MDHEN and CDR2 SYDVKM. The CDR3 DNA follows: TGTGCCAGCAGTTCGATCGAGGGCATATCGGGGAACACTGAAGCTTTCTTT. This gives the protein CASSSIEGISGNTEAFF.

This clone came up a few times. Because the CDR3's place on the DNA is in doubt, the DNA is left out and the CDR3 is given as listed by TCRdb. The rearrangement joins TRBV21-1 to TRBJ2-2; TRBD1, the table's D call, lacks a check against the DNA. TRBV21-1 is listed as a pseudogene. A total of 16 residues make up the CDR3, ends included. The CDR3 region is CASSKWWGPGTGELFF.

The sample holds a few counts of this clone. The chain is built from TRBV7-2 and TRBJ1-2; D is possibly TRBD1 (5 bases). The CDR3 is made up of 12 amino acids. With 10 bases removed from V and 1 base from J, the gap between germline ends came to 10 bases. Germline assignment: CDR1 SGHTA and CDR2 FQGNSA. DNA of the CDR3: TGTGCCACCTCGGGGGTTAACTATGGCTACACCTTC. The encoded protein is CATSGVNYGYTF.